This entry lists 19 T cell receptor beta chains sequenced from one sample in a study of cytomegalovirus exposure and HLA in healthy donors. Profiled with immunoSEQ multiplex PCR; TCRdb holds only in-frame clones, not every one. The profile shows approximately 300,000 clones, roughly 89% of them singletons. Sequenced sample: PBMCs. The receptors were sampled from a woman younger than 35 in good health and CMV-seronegative.

This rearrangement joins TRBV6-5 to TRBJ1-2; D perhaps matches TRBD1 (6 bases). Germline-derived CDR1 and CDR2 are MNHEY and SVGAGI. V was shortened by 6 bases and J by 4 bases, with 12 bases between the two germline ends. The CDR3 has 13 amino acids. The CDR3 nucleotides read TGTGCCAGCAGATCACAGGGTGGCTATGGCTACACCTTC. This encodes CASRSQGGYGYTF.

The J gene is TRBJ2-1, the V gene TRBV27; TRBD2 agrees at 11 bases. The CDR3 spans 15 residues. V trimming: 5 bases; J trimming: 5 bases; junction bases outside the gene matches: 5. The V gene's germline CDR1 is MNHEY and CDR2 SMNVEV (reference sequence). Here the CDR3 DNA reads TGTGCCAGCAGTCCCGGGACTAGCGGCAACAATGAGCAGTTCTTC. Protein sequence: CASSPGTSGNNEQFF.

This rearrangement joins TRBV6-5 to TRBJ2-5, with 7 bases lining up with TRBD1. The CDR3 is 14 amino acids. CDR1 and CDR2 (germline): MNHEY, SVGAGI. With 4 bases clipped from V and 2 bases from J, the junction kept 4 bases outside the gene matches. The CDR3 region has the DNA TGTGCCAGCAGTTTCGACAGGGTACAAGAGACCCAGTACTTC. Translation: CASSFDRVQETQYF.

This chain joins TRBV9 and TRBJ2-1, with 8 bases matching TRBD2. Germline CDR1 is SGDLS and CDR2 is YYNGEE. The CDR3 contains 18 residues. V trimming: 0 bases; J trimming: 2 bases; junction bases outside the gene matches: 10. The CDR3 spells CASSVDPIAGPAYNEQFF. Here the CDR3 DNA reads TGTGCCAGCAGCGTAGATCCTATAGCGGGACCCGCCTACAATGAGCAGTTCTTC.

The genes are TRBV18 and TRBJ1-2; D perhaps matches TRBD1 (6 bases). Germline CDR1 is KGHSH and CDR2 is LQKENI. CDR3 length equals 15 residues. Trimming took 2 bases from V and 8 from J, leaving 18 bases between them. CDR3 residues: CASSPMGAPLWGYTF. The CDR3 DNA reads TGTGCCAGCTCACCAATGGGGGCGCCCTTGTGGGGCTACACCTTC.

This clone was seen a single time. The rearrangement joins TRBV27 to TRBJ1-5; 11 positions match TRBD1. J gave up 0 bases and V 8 bases, and 15 bases lay outside the gene matches. The V gene's germline CDR1 is MNHEY and CDR2 SMNVEV (reference sequence). The CDR3 runs to 19 residues. The CDR3 sequence is CASSEMGDRGRYSNQPQHF. The CDR3 bases are TGTGCCAGCTCTGAAATGGGGGACAGGGGGAGGTATAGCAATCAGCCCCAGCATTTT.

The J gene is TRBJ1-1, the V gene TRBV30, with TRBD1 matching 9 bases. With V trimmed by 4 bases and J by 12 bases, 12 bases remained unmatched. CDR3 size: 13 residues. Germline V gene data show CDR1 as GTSNPN and CDR2 as SVGIG (reference sequence). DNA of the CDR3: TGTGCCTGGAACACACAGGGGGCGGGAAGAACTTTCTTT. It encodes CAWNTQGAGRTFF.

CDR3: CASSLEVPGLAANTGELFF. CDR3 nucleotide sequence: TGCGCCAGCAGCTTGGAGGTCCCGGGACTAGCAGCAAACACCGGGGAGCTGTTTTTT. The chain has TRBV5-1 and TRBJ2-2, with 9 positions matching TRBD2. CDR3 length: 19 residues. Germline trimming cut 0 bases from V and 2 bases from J; bases unmatched to any gene: 11. CDR1 and CDR2 (germline): SGHRS, YFSETQ.

V gene TRBV11-1 combines with J gene TRBJ1-2, with a tentative D call TRBD1 (6 bases). This CDR3 contains 13 residues. Germline CDR1 and CDR2: SGHAT and FQDESV (reference sequence). V dropped 2 bases and J dropped 5 bases, with 9 bases sitting between them. This CDR3 is CASSLRQEYGYTF. The CDR3 bases are TGTGCCAGCAGCTTACGACAGGAGTATGGCTACACCTTC. Full variable domain (outside the CDR3, taken from reference TRBV11-1 and TRBJ1-2): EAEVAQSPRYKITEKSQAVAFWCDPISGHATLYWYRQILGQGPELLVQFQDESVVDDSQLPKDRFSAERLKGVDSTLKIQPAELGDSAMYLCASSLRQEYGYTFGSGTRLTVV.

The V gene is TRBV7-8, the J gene TRBJ2-3; D is perhaps TRBD1 (6 bases). Germline V CDR1 and CDR2: SGHVS, FQNEAQ. The CDR3 runs 13 residues. Trimming left V 3 bases short and J 5 bases short, with 9 bases between. CDR3 DNA: TGTGCCAGCAGCTTCCCAGGGGTAGATACGCAGTATTTT. This gives the protein CASSFPGVDTQYF.

The chain links TRBV10-3 to TRBJ2-4, with 8 bases matching TRBD1. Trimming took 0 bases from V and 8 from J; bases not matched to a gene: 3. Germline lookup yields CDR1 ENHRY and CDR2 SYGVKD. CDR3 length: 14 residues. The CDR3 DNA reads as TGTGCCATCAGTGAGTCGCAGGGGGCGGACATTCAGTACTTC. This encodes CAISESQGADIQYF.

The chain uses TRBV7-3 and TRBJ2-7; 10 positions agree with TRBD2. The V gene's germline CDR1 is SGHTA and CDR2 FQGTGA. Germline trimming cut 1 base from V and 6 bases from J; bases unmatched to any gene: 9. This CDR3 contains 16 residues. The CDR3 DNA reads as TGTGCCAGCAGCTTAAACCCGCCGGCTAGCGGGAGCGAGCAGTACTTC. Protein: CASSLNPPASGSEQYF.

V usage is TRBV5-1 and J usage is TRBJ2-7; 7 positions agree with TRBD2. Germline values: CDR1 SGHRS, CDR2 YFSETQ. V was clipped by 1 base and J by 6 bases; unmatched bases: 10. The CDR3 totals 15 residues. CDR3 sequence: CASSLRWGREGEQYF. The CDR3 nucleotides are TGCGCCAGCAGCTTGAGGTGGGGCAGGGAGGGCGAGCAGTACTTC.

The rearrangement uses TRBV7-9 and TRBJ2-1, with D uncertain. The V end lost 5 bases, the J end lost 6 bases, and 17 bases lay between the germline ends. In germline, CDR1 is SEHNR, CDR2 FQNEAQ (reference sequence). The CDR3 is made up of 15 amino acids. This chain's CDR3 is CASSLLPVLVNEQFF. CDR3 sequence (DNA): TGTGCCAGCAGCCTACTACCTGTATTAGTCAATGAGCAGTTCTTC.

This clone was seen more than once but under ten times. The rearrangement uses TRBV5-3 and TRBJ1-5; D gene unclear. TRBV5-3 is treated as an ORF (open reading frame) with a function not yet certain. The V end was cut by 2 bases, the J end by 5 bases, with 11 bases between. This CDR3 is 14 amino acids long. The CDR3 region has the DNA TGTGCCAGAAGCTTTGACTTTCCCCATCAGCCCCAGCATTTT. Protein: CARSFDFPHQPQHF.

The CDR3 here is CASTGTGVGNTEAFF. As DNA, the CDR3 is TGTGCCAGCACCGGGACAGGAGTTGGGAACACTGAAGCTTTCTTT. The chain couples TRBV27 to TRBJ1-1; TRBD1 matches 8 bases. Germline trimming cut 7 bases from V and 1 base from J; bases unmatched to any gene: 8. The CDR3 runs to 15 residues. CDR1 and CDR2 (germline): MNHEY, SMNVEV (reference sequence).

This chain connects TRBV18 to TRBJ2-7; D is ambiguous. The CDR3 runs to 15 residues. V lost 3 bases and J 0 bases, leaving 12 bases between the germline ends. CDR1 KGHSH and CDR2 LQKENI come from the germline V gene. CDR3: CASSPAEFSSYEQYF. The CDR3 DNA reads TGTGCCAGCTCACCCGCTGAGTTTAGCTCCTACGAGCAGTACTTC.

The chain combines TRBV5-1 with TRBJ2-2; TRBD1 matches 7 bases. Per germline, CDR1 SGHRS and CDR2 YFSETQ. The trim removed 3 bases at V and 0 bases at J, leaving 2 bases unmatched. The CDR3 spans 15 residues. Here the CDR3 DNA reads TGCGCCAGCAGCTCACAGGGGTCGAACACCGGGGAGCTGTTTTTT. This encodes CASSSQGSNTGELFF.

The chain employs TRBV4-2 and TRBJ2-3; 14 bases fit TRBD2. This CDR3 is built from 19 residues. The V and J ends lost 2 bases and 1 base, in that order; junction bases with no gene match: 8. Germline values: CDR1 LGHNA, CDR2 YNFKEQ. The DNA of the CDR3 is TGTGCCAGCAGCCAACGACTAGCGGGAGGGGGGGGCGGCACAGATACGCAGTATTTT. Encoded protein: CASSQRLAGGGGGTDTQYF.